This T cell receptor beta chain was captured by sequencing in a study of graft-versus-host responses after intestinal transplantation. Study in general: Among the recipients, transplants were multivisceral, liver-intestinal, or isolated intestinal.

The table came from immunoSEQ multiplex PCR; TCRdb's copy has only in-frame clones and leaves some out. There are under 100,000 clones in the sample; roughly 91% occur only once, and around 1.1% lies in the top ten. V dropped 2 bases and J dropped 7 bases, with 14 bases sitting between them. The CDR3 is 14 amino acids. CDR1 MDHEN and CDR2 SYDVKM come from the germline V gene. As regards this clone: The antigen is undetermined.

This TCR was sampled from a human donor who was the organ donor for an intestinal transplant. The sample consisted of unstimulated CD8+ T cells sorted from spleen or lymph node cells, taken before transplant. V is TRBV28 and J is TRBJ1-1; D is undetermined. This CDR3 is CASSLPRYAHEAFF. The DNA for the CDR3 is TGTGCCAGCAGTTTACCCAGATACGCCCATGAAGCTTTCTTT.